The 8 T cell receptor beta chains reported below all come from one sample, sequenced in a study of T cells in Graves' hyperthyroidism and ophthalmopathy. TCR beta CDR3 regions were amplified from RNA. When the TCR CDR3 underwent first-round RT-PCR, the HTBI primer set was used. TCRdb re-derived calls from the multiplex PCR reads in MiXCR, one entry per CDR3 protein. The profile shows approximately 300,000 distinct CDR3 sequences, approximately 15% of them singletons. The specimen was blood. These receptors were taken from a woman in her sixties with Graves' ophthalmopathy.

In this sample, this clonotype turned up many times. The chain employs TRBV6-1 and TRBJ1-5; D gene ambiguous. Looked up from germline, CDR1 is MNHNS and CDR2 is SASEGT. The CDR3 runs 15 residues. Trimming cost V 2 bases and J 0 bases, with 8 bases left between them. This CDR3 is CASSEQPTSNQPQHF. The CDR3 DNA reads TGTGCCAGCAGTGAACAGCCTACTAGCAATCAGCCCCAGCATTTT.

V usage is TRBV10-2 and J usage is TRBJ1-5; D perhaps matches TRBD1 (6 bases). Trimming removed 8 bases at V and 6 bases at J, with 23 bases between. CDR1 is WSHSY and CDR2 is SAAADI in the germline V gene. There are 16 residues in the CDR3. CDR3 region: CASQPITGLVAQPQHF. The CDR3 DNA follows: TGCGCCAGCCAGCCCATTACAGGGTTGGTCGCTCAGCCCCAGCATTTT.

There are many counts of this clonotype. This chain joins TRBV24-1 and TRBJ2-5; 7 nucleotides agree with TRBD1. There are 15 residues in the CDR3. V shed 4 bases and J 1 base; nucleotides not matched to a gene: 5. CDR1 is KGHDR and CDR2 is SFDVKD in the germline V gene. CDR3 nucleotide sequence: TGTGCCACCAGTGAGTTCCGACAGGGCCAAGAGACCCAGTACTTC. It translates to CATSEFRQGQETQYF.

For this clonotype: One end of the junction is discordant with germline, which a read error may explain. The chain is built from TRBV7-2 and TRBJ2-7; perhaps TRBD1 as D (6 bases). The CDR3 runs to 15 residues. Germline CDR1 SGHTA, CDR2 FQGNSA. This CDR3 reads CASSQDGGSNYEQYF. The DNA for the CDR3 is TGCGCCAGCAGCCAAGATGGGGGCTCGAACTACGAGCAGTACTTC.

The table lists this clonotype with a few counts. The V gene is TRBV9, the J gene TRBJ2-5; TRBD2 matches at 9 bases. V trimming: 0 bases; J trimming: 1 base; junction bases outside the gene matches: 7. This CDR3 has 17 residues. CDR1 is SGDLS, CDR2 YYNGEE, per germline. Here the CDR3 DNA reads TGTGCCAGCAGCGTAGGAGATAGCGGGGGAGTCCAAGAGACCCAGTACTTC. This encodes CASSVGDSGGVQETQYF.

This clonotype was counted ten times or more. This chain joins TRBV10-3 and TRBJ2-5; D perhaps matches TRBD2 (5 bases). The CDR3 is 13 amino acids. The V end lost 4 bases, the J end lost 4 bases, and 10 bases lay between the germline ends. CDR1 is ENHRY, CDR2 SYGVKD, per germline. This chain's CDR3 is CAISGGGGETQYF. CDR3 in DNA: TGTGCCATCAGTGGAGGAGGAGGAGAGACCCAGTACTTC.

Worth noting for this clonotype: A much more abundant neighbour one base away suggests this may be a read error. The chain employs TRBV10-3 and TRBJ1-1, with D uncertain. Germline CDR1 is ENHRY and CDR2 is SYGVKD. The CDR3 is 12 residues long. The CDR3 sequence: CAVRKRDTEAFF. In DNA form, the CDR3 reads TGTGCCGTCAGGAAGAGAGACACTGAAGCTTTCTTT.

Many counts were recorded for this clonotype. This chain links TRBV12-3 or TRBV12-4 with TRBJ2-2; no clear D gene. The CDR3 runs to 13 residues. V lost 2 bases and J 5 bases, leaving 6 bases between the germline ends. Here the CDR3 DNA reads TGTGCCAGCAGTTTATTTGGGACCGGGGAGCTGTTTTTT. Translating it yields CASSLFGTGELFF.